The present TCR beta chain was sequenced within a study of blood T cell repertoires in COVID-19 (dated by TCRdb to 2018 to 2020). Turning to the overall study: Samples from collaborators originated in the United States, Italy and Spain and spanned both the acute and convalescent phases of COVID-19. The material from the prospective study consisted of cDNA or gDNA derived from T cells, B-cell-depleted T cells, or PBMCs. The dataset comprised deeply sampled blood TCRbeta repertoires from subjects exposed to, actively infected with, or recovered from COVID-19. The repertoires were made available in a free public database intended to serve as a resource for research on the immune response to SARS-CoV-2. Samples came from the ongoing ImmuneRACE study (first 160 participants) plus 1,254 subjects from 6 global collaborators. A de-identified subject ID, COVID-19 status, age in years and sex were almost always included in the sample metadata. HLA class I and class II types, where available, came from metadata supplied by the sample provider rather than from assay-based typing.

Collaborating institutions collected whole blood in K2EDTA tubes following their own protocols. For TCRbeta analysis, collaborators shipped samples in one of three forms: frozen whole blood, isolated PBMCs, or DNA extracted from either of those sample types. This clone showed up just once. This receptor's antigen is unknown. No base quality values were provided; no much bigger clone lies one nucleotide off. Cut back by 1 base and 4 bases, the V and J ends lie 16 bases apart. CDR1 MNHNS and CDR2 SASEGT were looked up in the germline V gene. From its cysteine to its phenylalanine, the CDR3 spans 16 amino acids. Of the read, only the CDR3 DNA is kept; its 48 bases are in frame from base 1. Broad study findings and their caveats: How much clinical and demographic metadata was included differed by source and by participant, and the metadata was provided uncurated.

TCRbeta CDR3 regions were amplified from genomic DNA using the immunoSEQ Assay, a bias-controlled multiplex PCR. In the paper's pipeline: The number of nucleated cells in each sample was estimated from the amplification of reference gene primers within the assay. To quantify the absolute abundance of each unique TCRbeta CDR3 rearrangement, sequence reads were collapsed and filtered. For each sample, productive Simpson clonality was calculated as the square root of Simpson's diversity index over productive rearrangements. The immuneACCESS repertoire file appears here via TCRdb, limited to in-frame rearrangements. These files lack a portion of the clones; in checked studies, under half of the deficit traces to unresolved V genes, and the cause of the others is not known. D and trimming come from the DNA, and the V and J calls and clone size come from that table. Counted in this sample were 200,000 to 250,000 clones; 82% of them appeared once. The ten largest clones capture around 3.5% of the sample.

Sequencing was performed on peripheral blood. This chain joins TRBV6-1 to TRBJ1-1; a weak D assignment points to TRBD1 (5 bases agree). The clonotype originates from an elderly woman with acute or convalescent COVID-19. The CDR3 reads as follows: CASSEVGGRGVTEAFF. DNA sequence: TGTGCCAGCAGTGAAGTTGGAGGGAGAGGGGTCACTGAAGCTTTCTTT.